These T cell receptor beta chains were read from a single sample in a study of shared clonotypes between healthy human individuals. Generated by immunoSEQ multiplex PCR, the TCRdb table keeps only in-frame clones and is missing some. The data hold roughly 2.1 million clones, with approximately 94% observed a single time. Sequenced: naive CD8+ T cells from PBMCs. Receptors were obtained from a man aged 18 to 29 in good health. Some clones in this sample may be carry-over from other donors' samples. CDR3s include the opening cysteine and the closing phenylalanine or tryptophan. The D gene is left open where the match is weak. Some rows mark clone size as missing; the rest say once, few, many or name a class of expanded clone.

>TRBJ2-2|TRBD2|-|TRBV7-2
CASRGLAGNTGELFF
TGTGCCAGCAGGGGACTAGCGGGTAACACCGGGGAGCTGTTTTTT
>TRBJ2-5|TRBD2|-|TRBV9
CASSPGLAGDQETQYF
TGTGCCAGCAGCCCCGGACTAGCGGGTGACCAAGAGACCCAGTACTTC
>TRBJ2-5|TRBD2|once|TRBV4-2
CASSPPGGRVQETQYF
TGTGCCAGCAGCCCGCCGGGGGGAAGAGTCCAAGAGACCCAGTACTTC
>TRBJ2-7|TRBD2|-|TRBV9
CASSASGLAADYEQYF
TGTGCCAGCAGCGCTTCAGGACTAGCGGCGGACTACGAGCAGTACTTC
>TRBJ1-2|TRBD1|-|TRBV27
CASSLTRQGASEFYGYTF
TGTGCCAGCAGTTTAACCAGACAGGGGGCCTCCGAATTCTATGGCTACACCTTC
>TRBJ2-5|TRBD2|-|TRBV27
CASSLGVAGLETQYF
TGTGCCAGCAGTTTAGGGGTAGCGGGACTTGAGACCCAGTACTTC
>TRBJ1-1|TRBD1|-|TRBV13
CASSADRGTGTEAFF
TGTGCCAGCAGCGCAGACAGGGGAACGGGGACTGAAGCTTTCTTT
>TRBJ1-2|-|-|TRBV19
CASSADSSYGYTF
TGTGCCAGTAGTGCGGACAGTTCCTATGGCTACACCTTC
>TRBJ2-5|TRBD2|-|TRBV19
CASMGEGRKTQYF
TGTGCCAGTATGGGGGAGGGCCGTAAGACCCAGTACTTC
>TRBJ2-7|-|-|TRBV27
CASSLGRHYEQYF
TGTGCCAGCAGTTTAGGCCGACACTACGAGCAGTACTTC
>TRBJ2-7|-|-|TRBV2
CASMQGITGIGFEQYF
TGTGCCAGCATGCAGGGTATCACGGGGATTGGCTTCGAGCAGTACTTC
>TRBJ1-3|TRBD1|-|TRBV4-1
CASSQEGQGQSSGNTIYF
TGCGCCAGCAGCCAAGAGGGACAGGGCCAATCCTCTGGAAACACCATATATTTT
>TRBJ2-7|-|-|TRBV7-9
CASSADHEQYF
TGTGCCAGCAGCGCGGACCACGAGCAGTACTTC
>TRBJ1-4|-|-|TRBV5-3
CASTPVVTNEKLFF
TGTGCCAGCACCCCAGTTGTAACTAATGAAAAACTGTTTTTT
>TRBJ2-7|-|-|TRBV2
CASSDPGSGNEQYF
TGTGCCAGCAGTGATCCCGGATCTGGAAACGAGCAGTACTTC
>TRBJ1-1|-|-|TRBV28
CASSYPLAGVRRTEAFF
TGTGCCAGCAGTTACCCCCTCGCAGGGGTCAGGAGGACTGAAGCTTTCTTT
>TRBJ1-2|-|few|TRBV27
CASSPSLGTVFYGYTF
TGTGCCAGCAGCCCATCACTGGGGACGGTATTCTATGGCTACACCTTC
>TRBJ2-3|TRBD2|-|TRBV9
CASSVESGSSVDTQYF
TGTGCCAGCAGCGTAGAGAGCGGGAGTAGTGTAGATACGCAGTATTTT
>TRBJ2-7|-|-|TRBV11-3
CASSLGRTYEQYF
TGTGCCAGCAGCTTAGGCAGGACCTACGAGCAGTACTTC
>TRBJ2-7|-|-|TRBV10-3
CAISPLDSSSPEQYF
TGTGCCATCAGCCCTCTCGATAGTAGTTCTCCGGAGCAGTACTTC
>TRBJ2-3|-|-|TRBV25-1
CASNRESDTQYF
TGTGCCAGCAACAGGGAAAGCGATACGCAGTATTTT
>TRBJ1-3|-|once|TRBV7-9
CASSFDRQDTIYF
TGTGCCAGCAGCTTCGACAGACAGGACACCATATATTTT
>TRBJ2-7|-|-|TRBV4-2
CASSQVGPSSYEQYF
TGTGCCAGCAGCCAAGTCGGGCCAAGTTCCTACGAGCAGTACTTC
>TRBJ1-4|-|-|TRBV5-8
CASSLVPRTSGKLFF
TGTGCCAGCAGCTTGGTCCCCCGGACGTCGGGAAAACTGTTTTTT
>TRBJ2-2|TRBD1|-|TRBV13
CASSLTDRAVYGELFF
TGTGCCAGCAGCTTAACGGACAGGGCGGTTTACGGGGAGCTGTTTTTT
>TRBJ1-1|-|-|TRBV2
CASDRGTAVEAFF
TGTGCCAGCGACCGAGGGACCGCAGTTGAAGCTTTCTTT
>TRBJ2-2|TRBD1|-|TRBV7-2
CASSGRDRTTGELFF
TGTGCCAGCAGCGGCCGGGACAGAACCACCGGGGAGCTGTTTTTT
>TRBJ1-2|TRBD1|-|TRBV11-2
CASSPGQGVDYGYTF
TGTGCCAGCAGCCCGGGACAGGGGGTTGACTATGGCTACACCTTC
>TRBJ2-3|-|-|TRBV29-1
CSVGGDSHTSTDTQYF
TGCAGCGTTGGGGGGGACAGTCACACTAGCACAGATACGCAGTATTTT
>TRBJ1-5|-|-|TRBV6-5
CASSYREGNQPQHF
TGTGCCAGCAGTTACCGAGAGGGCAATCAGCCCCAGCATTTT
>TRBJ1-1|-|-|TRBV7-9
CASSPGPYTEAFF
TGTGCCAGCAGCCCGGGCCCTTACACTGAAGCTTTCTTT
>TRBJ1-1|-|-|TRBV5-1
CASSLAPLTEAFF
TGCGCCAGCAGCTTGGCCCCCCTAACTGAAGCTTTCTTT
>TRBJ2-7|TRBD1|-|TRBV5-4
CASSPWGQGLTEQYF
TGTGCCAGCAGCCCGTGGGGACAGGGGCTAACCGAGCAGTACTTC
>TRBJ2-7|-|-|TRBV6-5
CASSQDSNEQYF
TGTGCCAGCAGTCAGGACAGTAACGAGCAGTACTTC
>TRBJ2-7|-|-|TRBV7-2
CASSLGVVYSYEQYF
TGTGCCAGCAGCTTAGGGGTCGTCTACTCCTACGAGCAGTACTTC
>TRBJ2-5|-|-|TRBV7-9
CASSSREWGKETQYF
TGTGCCAGCAGCTCCCGTGAATGGGGTAAAGAGACCCAGTACTTC
>TRBJ2-7|TRBD2|-|TRBV6-1
CASSKTSGSSYEQYF
TGTGCCAGCAGTAAGACTAGCGGGAGTTCATACGAGCAGTACTTC
>TRBJ2-1|-|-|TRBV2
CASSGPKYNEQFF
TGTGCCAGCAGTGGTCCGAAATACAATGAGCAGTTCTTC